These T cell receptor beta chains were read from a single sample in a study of blood T cells in healthy people across ages. MiXCR, applied by TCRdb to the 5' RACE reads, yields one record per CDR3 protein. The table lists some 1.6 million distinct CDR3 sequences, roughly 32% of them singletons. Sequenced: blood. All receptors derive from a woman aged 25 to 45 in good health. The CDR3 runs from the conserved cysteine through the conserved F or W. The order of the fields is J gene, V gene, CDR3 protein.

>TRBJ2-3|TRBV29-1
CSTRTVRTDTQYF
>TRBJ2-1|TRBV7-2
CASSSGSDRAGNEQFF
>TRBJ2-1|TRBV19
CASSISQYNEQFF
>TRBJ2-1|TRBV11-3
CASSSEGEGAYNEQFF
>TRBJ2-7|TRBV5-1
CASSLASGEAFYEQYF
>TRBJ2-7|TRBV6-1
CASSRQDISYEQYF
>TRBJ1-1|TRBV12-3/TRBV12-4
CASSYTGGTEAFF
>TRBJ2-7|TRBV6-5
CTSSYSGLAGTYEQYF
>TRBJ2-7|TRBV20-1
CTCGDSPHEQYF
>TRBJ1-2|TRBV29-1
CSGWNTNYGYTF
>TRBJ1-1|TRBV20-1
CSAPKQGNTEAFF
>TRBJ1-2|TRBV28
CASSLGQTARTYGYTF
>TRBJ2-3|TRBV9
CASSVAPLALTDTQYF
>TRBJ1-5|TRBV5-5
CASSLDRPDQPQHF
>TRBJ2-1|TRBV25-1
CASSDPGLAAAYNEQFF
>TRBJ1-1|TRBV27
CASSGRGASTEAFF
>TRBJ2-1|TRBV12-3/TRBV12-4
CASIKDYVTSEQFF
>TRBJ2-1|TRBV7-3
CASSLQRENEQFF
>TRBJ2-1|TRBV10-3
CAISESGIEQFF
>TRBJ2-1|TRBV6-2/TRBV6-3
CASRPQGREQFF
>TRBJ2-5|TRBV7-6
CASSWGLAPQATQYF
>TRBJ1-4|TRBV4-1
CASSRYGTATNEKLFF
>TRBJ2-7|TRBV4-1
CASSQVGLAGDEQYF
>NA|TRBV27
CASSPTSAGNEQYF
>TRBJ2-5|TRBV6-5
CASRAAGGPVTQYF
>TRBJ2-6|TRBV7-9
CTSSSTQGVLTF
>TRBJ2-7|TRBV30
CAWSVQVQRTRTYEQYF
>TRBJ2-3|TRBV28
CASSRTSPDTQYF
>TRBJ2-7|TRBV2
CASTTGPGAYEQYF